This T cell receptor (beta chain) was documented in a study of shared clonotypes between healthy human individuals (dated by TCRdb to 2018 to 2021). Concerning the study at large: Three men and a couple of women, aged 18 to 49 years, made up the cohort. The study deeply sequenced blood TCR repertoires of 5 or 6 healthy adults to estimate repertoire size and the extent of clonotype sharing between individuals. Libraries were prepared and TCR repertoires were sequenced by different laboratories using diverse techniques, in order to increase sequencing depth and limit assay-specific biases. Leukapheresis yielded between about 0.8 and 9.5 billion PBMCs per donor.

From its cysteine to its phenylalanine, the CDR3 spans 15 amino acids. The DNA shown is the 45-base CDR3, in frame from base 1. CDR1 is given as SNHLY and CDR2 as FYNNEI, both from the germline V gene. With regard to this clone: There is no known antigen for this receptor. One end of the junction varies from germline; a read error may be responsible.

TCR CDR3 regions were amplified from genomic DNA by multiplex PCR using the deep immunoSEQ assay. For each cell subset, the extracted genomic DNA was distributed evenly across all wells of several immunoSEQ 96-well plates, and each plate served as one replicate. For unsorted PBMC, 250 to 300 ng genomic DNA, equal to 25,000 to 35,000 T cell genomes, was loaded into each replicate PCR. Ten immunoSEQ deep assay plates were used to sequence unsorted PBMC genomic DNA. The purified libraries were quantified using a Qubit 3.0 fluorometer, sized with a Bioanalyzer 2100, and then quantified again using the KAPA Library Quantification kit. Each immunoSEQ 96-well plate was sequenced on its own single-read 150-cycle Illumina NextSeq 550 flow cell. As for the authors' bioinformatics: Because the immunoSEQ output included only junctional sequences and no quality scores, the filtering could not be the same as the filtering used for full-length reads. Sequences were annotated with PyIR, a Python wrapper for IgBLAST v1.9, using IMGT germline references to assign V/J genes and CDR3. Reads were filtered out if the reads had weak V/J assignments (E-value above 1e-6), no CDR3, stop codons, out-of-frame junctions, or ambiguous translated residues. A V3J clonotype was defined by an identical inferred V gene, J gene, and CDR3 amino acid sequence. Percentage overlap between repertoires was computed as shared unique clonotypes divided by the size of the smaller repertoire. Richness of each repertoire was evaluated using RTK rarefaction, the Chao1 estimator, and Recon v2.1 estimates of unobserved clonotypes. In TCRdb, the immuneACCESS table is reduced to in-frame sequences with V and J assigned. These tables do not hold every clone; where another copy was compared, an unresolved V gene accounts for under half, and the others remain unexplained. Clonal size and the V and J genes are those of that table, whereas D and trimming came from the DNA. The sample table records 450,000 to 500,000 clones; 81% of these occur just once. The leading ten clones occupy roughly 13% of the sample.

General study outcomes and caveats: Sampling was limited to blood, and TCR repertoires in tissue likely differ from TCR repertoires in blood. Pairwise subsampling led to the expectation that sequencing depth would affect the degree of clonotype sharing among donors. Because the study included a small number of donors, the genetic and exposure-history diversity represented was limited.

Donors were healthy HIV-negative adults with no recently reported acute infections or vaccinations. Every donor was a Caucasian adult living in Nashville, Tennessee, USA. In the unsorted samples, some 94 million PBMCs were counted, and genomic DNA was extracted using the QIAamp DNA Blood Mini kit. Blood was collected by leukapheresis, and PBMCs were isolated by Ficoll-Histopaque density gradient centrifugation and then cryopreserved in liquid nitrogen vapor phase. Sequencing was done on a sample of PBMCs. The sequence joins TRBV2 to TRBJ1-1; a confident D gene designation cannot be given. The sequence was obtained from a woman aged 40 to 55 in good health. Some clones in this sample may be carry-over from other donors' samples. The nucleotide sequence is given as TGTGCCAGCAGTGGACAATTTCAGTGGAACTCTGAAGCTTTCTTT. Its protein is CASSGQFQWNSEAFF.